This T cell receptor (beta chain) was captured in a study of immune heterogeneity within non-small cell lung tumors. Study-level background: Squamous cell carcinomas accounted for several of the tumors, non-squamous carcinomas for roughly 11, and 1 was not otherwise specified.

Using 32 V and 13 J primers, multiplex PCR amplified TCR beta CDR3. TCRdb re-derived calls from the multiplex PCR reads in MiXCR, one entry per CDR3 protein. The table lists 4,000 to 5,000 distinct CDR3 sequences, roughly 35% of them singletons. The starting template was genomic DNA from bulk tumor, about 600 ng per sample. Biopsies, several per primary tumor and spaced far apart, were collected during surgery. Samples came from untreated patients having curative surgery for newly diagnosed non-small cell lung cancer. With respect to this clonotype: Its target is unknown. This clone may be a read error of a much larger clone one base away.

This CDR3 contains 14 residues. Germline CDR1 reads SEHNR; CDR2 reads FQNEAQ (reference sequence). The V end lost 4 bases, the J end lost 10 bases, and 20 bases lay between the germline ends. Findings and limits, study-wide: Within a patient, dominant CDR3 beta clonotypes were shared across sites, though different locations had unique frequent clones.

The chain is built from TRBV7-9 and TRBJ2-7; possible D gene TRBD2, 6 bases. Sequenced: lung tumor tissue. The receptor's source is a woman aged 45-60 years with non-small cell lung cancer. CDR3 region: CASSYTRDFEDQYF. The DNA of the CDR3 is TGTGCCAGCAGCTATACCAGGGACTTCGAGGATCAGTACTTC.